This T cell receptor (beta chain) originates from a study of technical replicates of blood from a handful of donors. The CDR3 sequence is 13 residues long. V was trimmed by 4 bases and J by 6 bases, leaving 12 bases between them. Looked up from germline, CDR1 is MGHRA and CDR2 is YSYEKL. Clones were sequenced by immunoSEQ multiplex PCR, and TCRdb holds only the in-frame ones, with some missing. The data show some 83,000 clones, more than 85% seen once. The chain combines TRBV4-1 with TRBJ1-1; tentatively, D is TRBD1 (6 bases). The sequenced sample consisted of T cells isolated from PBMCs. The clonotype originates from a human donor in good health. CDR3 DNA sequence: TGCGCCAGCAGCCCCGCTTGGGGGCCTGAAGCTTTCTTT. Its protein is CASSPAWGPEAFF.